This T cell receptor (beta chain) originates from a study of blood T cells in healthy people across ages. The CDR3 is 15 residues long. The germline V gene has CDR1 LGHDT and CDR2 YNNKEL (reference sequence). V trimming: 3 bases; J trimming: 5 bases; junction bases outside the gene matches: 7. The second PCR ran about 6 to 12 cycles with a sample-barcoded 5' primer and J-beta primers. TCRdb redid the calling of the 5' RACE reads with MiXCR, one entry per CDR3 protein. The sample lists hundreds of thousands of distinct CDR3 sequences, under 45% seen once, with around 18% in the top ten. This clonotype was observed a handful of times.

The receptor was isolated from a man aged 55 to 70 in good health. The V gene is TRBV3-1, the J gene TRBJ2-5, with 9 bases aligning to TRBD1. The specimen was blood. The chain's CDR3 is CASSHWDRAAETQYF. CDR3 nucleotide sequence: TGTGCCAGCAGCCACTGGGACAGGGCGGCGGAGACCCAGTACTTC.